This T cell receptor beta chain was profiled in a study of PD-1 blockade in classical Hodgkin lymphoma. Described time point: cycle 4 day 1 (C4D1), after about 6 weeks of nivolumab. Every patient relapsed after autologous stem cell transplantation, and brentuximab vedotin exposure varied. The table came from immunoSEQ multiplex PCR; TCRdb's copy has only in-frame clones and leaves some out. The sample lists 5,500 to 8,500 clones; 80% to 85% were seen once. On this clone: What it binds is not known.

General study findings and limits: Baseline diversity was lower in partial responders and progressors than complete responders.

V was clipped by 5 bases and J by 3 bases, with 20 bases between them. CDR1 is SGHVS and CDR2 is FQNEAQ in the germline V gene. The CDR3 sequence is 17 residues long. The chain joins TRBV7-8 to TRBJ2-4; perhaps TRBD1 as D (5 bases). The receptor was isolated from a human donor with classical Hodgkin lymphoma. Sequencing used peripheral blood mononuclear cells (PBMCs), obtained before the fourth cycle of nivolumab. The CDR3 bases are TGTGCCAGCAGCCCTAGGGTGGCAGGGATACACAAAAACATTCAGTACTTC. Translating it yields CASSPRVAGIHKNIQYF.